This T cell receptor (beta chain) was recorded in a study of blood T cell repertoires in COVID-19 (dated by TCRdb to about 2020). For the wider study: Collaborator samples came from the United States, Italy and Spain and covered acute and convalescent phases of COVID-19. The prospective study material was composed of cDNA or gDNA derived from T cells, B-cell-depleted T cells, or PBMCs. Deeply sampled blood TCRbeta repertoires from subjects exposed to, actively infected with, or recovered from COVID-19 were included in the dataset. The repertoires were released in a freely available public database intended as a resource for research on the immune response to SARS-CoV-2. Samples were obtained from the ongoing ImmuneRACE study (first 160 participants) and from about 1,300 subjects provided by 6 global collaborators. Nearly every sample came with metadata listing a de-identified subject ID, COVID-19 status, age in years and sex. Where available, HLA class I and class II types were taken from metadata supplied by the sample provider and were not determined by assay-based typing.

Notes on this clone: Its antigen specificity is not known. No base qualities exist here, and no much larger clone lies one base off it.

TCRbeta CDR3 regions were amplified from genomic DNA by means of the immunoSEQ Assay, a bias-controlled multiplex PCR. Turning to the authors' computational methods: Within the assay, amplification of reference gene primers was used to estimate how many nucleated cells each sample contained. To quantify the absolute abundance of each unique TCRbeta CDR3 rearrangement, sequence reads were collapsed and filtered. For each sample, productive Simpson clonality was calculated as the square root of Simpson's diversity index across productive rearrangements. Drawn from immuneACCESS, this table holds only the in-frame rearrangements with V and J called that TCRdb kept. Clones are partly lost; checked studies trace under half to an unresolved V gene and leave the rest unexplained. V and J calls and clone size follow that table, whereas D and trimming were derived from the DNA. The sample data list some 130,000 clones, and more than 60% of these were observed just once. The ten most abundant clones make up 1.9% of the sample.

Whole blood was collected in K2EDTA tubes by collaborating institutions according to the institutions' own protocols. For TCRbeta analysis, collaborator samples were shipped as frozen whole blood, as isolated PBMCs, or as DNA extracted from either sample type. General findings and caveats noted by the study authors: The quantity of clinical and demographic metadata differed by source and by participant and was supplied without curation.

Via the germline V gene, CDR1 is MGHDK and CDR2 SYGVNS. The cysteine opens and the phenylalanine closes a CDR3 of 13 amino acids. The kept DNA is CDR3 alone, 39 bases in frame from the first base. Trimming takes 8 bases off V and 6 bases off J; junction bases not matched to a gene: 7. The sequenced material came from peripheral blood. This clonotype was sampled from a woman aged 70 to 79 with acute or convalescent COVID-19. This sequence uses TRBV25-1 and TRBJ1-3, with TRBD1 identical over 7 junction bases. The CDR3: CASSWTGTNTIYF. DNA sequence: TGTGCCAGCTCATGGACAGGCACAAACACCATATATTTT.